The next 24 T cell receptor beta chains were all read from a single sample in a study of T-cell reconstitution after alpha-beta-depleted transplantation in children. Unique molecular identifiers were incorporated during preparation of the TCRbeta library. A single record per CDR3 protein comes from TCRdb applying MiXCR to the PCR reads. This sample has 900,000 or so distinct CDR3 sequences, with under 20% found just once. The sample in question was PBMCs, mostly from graft donor cells, obtained 360 days after TCRalphabeta/CD19-depleted stem cell transplant. These receptors were taken from a male patient aged 10-17 years who had a stem cell transplant for acute lymphoblastic leukemia, so the T cells may come from the graft donor.

Only a few counts were recorded for this clonotype. The rearrangement links TRBV10-3 to TRBJ1-5; unclear D gene. CDR3 size: 12 residues. The germline gives CDR1 ENHRY, CDR2 SYGVKD. V gave up 3 bases and J gave up 11 bases, with 11 bases separating them. CDR3 in amino acids: CAISEGGQTQHF. CDR3 nucleotides: TGTGCCATCAGTGAAGGTGGGCAGACCCAGCATTTT.

This clonotype has a count of ten or more. The J gene is TRBJ2-2, the V gene TRBV12-3 or TRBV12-4; the D gene is possibly TRBD2 (5 bases). The CDR3 totals 14 residues. Trimming pared 7 bases from V and 2 bases from J, leaving 11 bases between. The CDR3 region has the DNA TGTGCCAGCAAGGAGGTAGCCAACACCGGGGAGCTGTTTTTT. Translating gives CASKEVANTGELFF.

This chain connects TRBV6-1 to TRBJ2-6, with a weak D call TRBD2 (5 bases). Germline CDR1 MNHNS, CDR2 SASEGT. CDR3 size: 15 residues. Deletions cut 8 bases from V and 2 bases from J, with 13 bases between. CDR3 region: CASVGGGAGANVLTF. DNA for the CDR3: TGTGCCAGCGTGGGCGGAGGAGCTGGGGCCAACGTCCTGACTTTC.

This clonotype was seen more than once but under ten times. V is TRBV23-1 and J is TRBJ2-3; tentatively, D is TRBD1 or TRBD2 (6 bases each). TRBV23-1 is sorted into the ORF group, with uncertain function. The CDR3 consists of 18 residues. Trimming cost V 3 bases and J 1 base, with 20 bases left between them. CDR3 in amino acids: CASSQRDRTDSCTDTQYF. The CDR3 DNA is TGCGCCAGCAGTCAGCGGGATCGGACAGACAGCTGCACAGATACGCAGTATTTT.

This clonotype was seen more than once but under ten times. CDR3 sequence: CPGAGFISGELFF. The CDR3 bases are TGCCCTGGGGCAGGGTTTATATCCGGGGAGCTGTTTTTT. This chain links TRBV20-1 with TRBJ2-2; TRBD1 might be the D (5 bases). There are 13 residues in the CDR3. Per the germline V gene, CDR1 is DFQATT and CDR2 is SNEGSKA (reference sequence).

The V and J genes are TRBV29-1 and TRBJ2-7, with 7 bases identical to TRBD1. This CDR3 comprises 16 residues. The V and J ends lost 3 bases and 3 bases, in that order; junction bases with no gene match: 14. Germline assignment: CDR1 SQVTM and CDR2 ANQGSEA. The DNA for the CDR3 is TGCAGCGTTGACGCTTCTGGGATTGGGACAGTCTACGAGCAGTACTTC. It encodes CSVDASGIGTVYEQYF.

CDR3 coding DNA: TGTGCCAGCAGTGGATACCATGAGCAGTTCTTC. Protein product: CASSGYHEQFF. The genes are TRBV12-3 or TRBV12-4 and TRBJ2-1, with no clear D. V was trimmed by 5 bases and J by 8 bases, leaving 7 bases between them. The CDR3 has 11 amino acids.

V usage is TRBV11-2 and J usage is TRBJ2-7; D ambiguous. Germline CDR1 is SGHAT and CDR2 is FQNNGV. V lost 5 bases, J lost 5 bases, and 16 bases lay in between. The CDR3 covers 14 residues. The CDR3 here is CASSTPGLLDEQYF. In DNA form, the CDR3 reads TGTGCCAGCAGCACTCCGGGCCTTCTCGACGAGCAGTACTTC.

The rearrangement joins TRBV15 to TRBJ2-1; the D call may be TRBD1 or TRBD2 (5 bases each). With 4 bases removed from V and 6 bases from J, the gap between germline ends came to 16 bases. This CDR3 contains 15 residues. Germline V CDR1 and CDR2: LNHNV, YYDKDF (reference sequence). CDR3 DNA sequence: TGTGCCACCAGCATGGGGACCCCCATCGGCAATGAGCAGTTCTTC. This encodes CATSMGTPIGNEQFF.

The rearrangement links TRBV27 to TRBJ1-4, with D possibly TRBD1 on 6 matching bases. Germline-derived CDR1 and CDR2 are MNHEY and SMNVEV (reference sequence). Trimming took off 5 bases at V and 7 bases at J, with 17 bases between the two ends. This CDR3 has 15 residues. The CDR3 protein is CASSPTRDMGEKLFF. CDR3 nucleotides: TGTGCCAGCAGTCCCACCCGGGACATGGGTGAAAAACTGTTTTTT.

This clonotype has more than one count but fewer than ten. The chain recombines TRBV2 with TRBJ2-1, with D hard to call. V gave up 7 bases and J gave up 2 bases, with 9 bases separating them. There are 13 residues in the CDR3. Germline loops: CDR1 SNHLY, CDR2 FYNNEI. CDR3 region: CASTRSTYNEQFF. For the CDR3, the DNA is TGTGCCAGCACCCGATCGACCTACAATGAGCAGTTCTTC.

The V call is TRBV11-2, the J call TRBJ2-5; 7 bases map to TRBD2. This CDR3 comprises 18 residues. Germline CDR1 and CDR2: SGHAT and FQNNGV. The ends lost 1 base at V and 5 bases at J; junction bases unmatched: 16. The CDR3: CASSLVRAGVRVWETQYF. DNA of the CDR3: TGTGCCAGCAGCTTAGTCCGGGCGGGAGTAAGAGTATGGGAGACCCAGTACTTC.

This clonotype was counted ten times or more. The chain has TRBV6-1 and TRBJ2-1; D uncertain. Germline CDR1 and CDR2: MNHNS and SASEGT. Trimming left V 5 bases short and J 0 bases short, with 8 bases between. CDR3 length: 14 amino acids. The CDR3 DNA follows: TGTGCCAGCAGTCGGTCCAACTCCTACAATGAGCAGTTCTTC. Translation gives CASSRSNSYNEQFF.

The DNA for the CDR3 is TGTGCCAGCACCCAAATCGGCGGGGATCAGCCCCAGCATTTT. Protein product: CASTQIGGDQPQHF. The chain recombines TRBV12-3 or TRBV12-4 with TRBJ1-5; D is ambiguous. The ends were cut back, 7 bases at V and 5 bases at J, with 15 bases in the middle. The CDR3 runs 14 residues.

This chain links TRBV6-2 or TRBV6-3 with TRBJ2-7, with 11 bases fitting TRBD1. Germline CDR1 is MNHEY and CDR2 is SVGEGT. The CDR3 sequence is 15 residues long. Unmatched junction bases numbered 8, after V lost 5 bases and J lost 5 bases. DNA of the CDR3: TGTGCCAGCAGTCCATGGGACAGGGGGAACCACGAGCAGTACTTC. Amino acids: CASSPWDRGNHEQYF.

The chain joins TRBV7-9 to TRBJ2-2; 8 positions agree with TRBD2. Germline-derived CDR1 and CDR2 are SEHNR and FQNEAQ (reference sequence). J gave up 1 base and V 7 bases, and 5 bases lay outside the gene matches. This CDR3 contains 15 residues. CDR3 sequence (DNA): TGTGCCAGCACCCCAGCGGGGGTGAACACCGGGGAGCTGTTTTTT. This encodes CASTPAGVNTGELFF.

This clonotype was observed a few times. The gene calls are TRBV5-1 and TRBJ2-2; 7 bases agree with TRBD1. J gave up 4 bases and V 5 bases, and 11 bases lay outside the gene matches. Looked up from germline, CDR1 is SGHRS and CDR2 is YFSETQ. This CDR3 has 16 residues. The DNA for the CDR3 is TGCGCCAGCAGACAAAGAGCAGGGGGACCCACCGGGGAGCTGTTTTTT. The encoded protein is CASRQRAGGPTGELFF.

This clonotype was seen a handful of times. The rearrangement uses TRBV18 and TRBJ2-7; 8 bases map to TRBD2. The germline gives CDR1 KGHSH, CDR2 LQKENI. CDR3 length: 17 residues. The ends lost 6 bases at V and 0 bases at J; junction bases unmatched: 13. In nucleotides, the CDR3 is TGTGCCAGCTCTCGGCTAATGTGGGCGGGAGGCTCCTACGAGCAGTACTTC. Translation: CASSRLMWAGGSYEQYF.

This clonotype was picked up a small number of times. This chain links TRBV6-5 with TRBJ2-3; tentative D call: TRBD2 (5 bases). The CDR3 is 17 amino acids. Per germline, CDR1 MNHEY and CDR2 SVGAGI. V lost 0 bases and J 3 bases, leaving 16 bases between the germline ends. CDR3 amino acids: CASSYSSRGTRTDTQYF. CDR3 sequence (DNA): TGTGCCAGCAGTTACTCATCTCGGGGAACGAGGACAGATACGCAGTATTTT.

The chain couples TRBV20-1 to TRBJ2-7; 7 bases agree with TRBD1. The CDR3 runs 12 residues. The V gene end was trimmed by 6 bases and the J gene end by 4 bases; junction bases not matched to a gene: 6. CDR1 is DFQATT and CDR2 is SNEGSKA in the germline V gene (reference sequence). The CDR3 region has the DNA TGCAGTGCCCCGGGACAGCAATACGAGCAGTACTTC. Translated, it gives CSAPGQQYEQYF.

The chain links TRBV4-1 to TRBJ2-7; weak D call: TRBD2 (5 bases). The V end was cut by 10 bases, the J end by 6 bases, with 13 bases between. In germline, CDR1 is MGHRA, CDR2 YSYEKL. The CDR3 runs to 11 residues. In nucleotides, the CDR3 is TGCGCCACCTCGTTCGAGGGCGAGCAGTACTTC. It specifies CATSFEGEQYF.

This clonotype was observed a few times. This rearrangement joins TRBV6-2 or TRBV6-3 to TRBJ2-1; maybe TRBD2 (5 bases). The CDR3 extends over 18 amino acids. Trimming shortened V by 0 bases and J by 2 bases, and 17 bases separated the two germline ends. From germline, CDR1 is MNHEY and CDR2 SVGEGT. The DNA of the CDR3 is TGTGCCAGCAGTTACTCGTCGCTACTACGCGGGCCCTACAATGAGCAGTTCTTC. Translation gives CASSYSSLLRGPYNEQFF.

This clonotype was seen more than once but under ten times. The chain employs TRBV12-3 or TRBV12-4 and TRBJ2-3; 12 bases align to TRBD2. Trimming cost V 1 base and J 4 bases; bases outside gene matches: 9. The CDR3 is 18 residues long. DNA for the CDR3: TGTGCCAGCAGTTTAGATATGGGACTAGCGGGTAGGCCAGATACGCAGTATTTT. This sequence encodes CASSLDMGLAGRPDTQYF.

The V and J genes are TRBV6-4 and TRBJ2-1, with D possibly being TRBD1 (5 bases). Trimming took 0 bases from V and 6 from J, leaving 6 bases between them. Germline V gene data show CDR1 as MRHNA and CDR2 as SNTAGT. The CDR3 consists of 13 residues. The CDR3 sequence: CASSDSDSNEQFF. The CDR3 bases are TGTGCCAGCAGTGACTCTGACAGCAATGAGCAGTTCTTC.